Each of the 21 T cell receptor beta chains below was sequenced from the same sample in a study of blood T cell repertoires in COVID-19. The method was immunoSEQ multiplex PCR; TCRdb's version includes in-frame clones alone and lacks a portion of them. Among 200,000 to 250,000 clones listed, roughly 84% were seen once. Sequenced: peripheral blood. The receptors were gathered from a woman in her fifties or sixties who had recovered from COVID-19.

The V and J genes are TRBV29-1 and TRBJ1-1; TRBD1 agrees at 8 bases. Germline CDR1 SQVTM, CDR2 ANQGSEA. The CDR3 has 13 amino acids. V gave up 5 bases and J gave up 0 bases; unmatched junction bases: 2. CDR3 bases: TGCAGCGTTCTGGACAGGGTGAACACTGAAGCTTTCTTT. This gives the protein CSVLDRVNTEAFF.

This chain joins TRBV29-1 and TRBJ2-2, with D possibly matching TRBD1 (6 bases). The CDR3 covers 14 residues. V was pared by 6 bases and J by 0 bases, with 11 bases between. Germline V gene data show CDR1 as SQVTM and CDR2 as ANQGSEA. Here the CDR3 DNA reads TGCAGCGTGGACGCAGGGGCGAACACCGGGGAGCTGTTTTTT. This translates into CSVDAGANTGELFF.

This chain connects TRBV5-1 to TRBJ1-1; D is perhaps TRBD1 (5 bases). The CDR3 consists of 14 residues. Trimming stripped 7 bases from V and 1 base from J, with 14 bases between. Germline V gene lookup returns CDR1 SGHRS and CDR2 YFSETQ. This CDR3 is CASQPSGGNTEAFF. The CDR3 nucleotides are TGCGCCAGCCAGCCCTCCGGGGGGAACACTGAAGCTTTCTTT.

The chain joins TRBV18 to TRBJ1-1; possible D gene TRBD1, 6 bases. CDR3 length: 16 residues. CDR1 KGHSH and CDR2 LQKENI come from the germline V gene. V was shortened by 0 bases and J by 0 bases, with 11 bases between the two germline ends. The DNA of the CDR3 is TGTGCCAGCTCACCACCAGGGGGACGATTGAACACTGAAGCTTTCTTT. It encodes CASSPPGGRLNTEAFF.

This chain links TRBV20-1 with TRBJ1-4; TRBD1 is a possible D gene (6 bases). The V gene's germline CDR1 is DFQATT and CDR2 SNEGSKA (reference sequence). This CDR3 contains 15 residues. V lost 3 bases, J lost 2 bases, and 13 bases lay in between. The CDR3 sequence: CSASWGLGTNEKLFF. The CDR3 DNA reads as TGCAGTGCTAGTTGGGGGCTTGGGACTAATGAAAAACTGTTTTTT.

This clone appeared a single time. The rearrangement uses TRBV7-9 and TRBJ1-2; weak D call: TRBD1 (6 bases). CDR3 length equals 14 residues. Germline CDR1 SEHNR, CDR2 FQNEAQ (reference sequence). Trimming shortened V by 3 bases and J by 0 bases, and 8 bases separated the two germline ends. The CDR3, as DNA: TGTGCCAGCAGCTTCACAGGGACTAACTATGGCTACACCTTC. Translating it yields CASSFTGTNYGYTF.

This chain links TRBV10-3 with TRBJ1-1, with D possibly being TRBD1 (5 bases). This CDR3 comprises 11 residues. Germline CDR1 ENHRY, CDR2 SYGVKD. The V end was cut by 8 bases, the J end by 6 bases, with 10 bases between. The CDR3 spells CAIRGESEAFF. In nucleotides, the CDR3 is TGTGCCATCCGGGGGGAGTCTGAAGCTTTCTTT.

This chain uses TRBV2 with TRBJ2-3; D is ambiguous. V was trimmed by 7 bases and J by 2 bases, leaving 13 bases between them. This CDR3 has 14 residues. CDR1 SNHLY and CDR2 FYNNEI come from the germline V gene. The CDR3 DNA reads TGTGCCAGCACCCGACATCCCTCCACAGATACGCAGTATTTT. Encoded protein: CASTRHPSTDTQYF.

The chain is built from TRBV6-1 and TRBJ1-2, with D unclear. Trimming shortened V by 6 bases and J by 7 bases, and 15 bases separated the two germline ends. Germline-derived CDR1 and CDR2 are MNHNS and SASEGT. The length of the CDR3 is 13 residues. The CDR3 here is CASSPNTASGYTF. The CDR3 DNA is TGTGCCAGCAGCCCAAACACAGCCAGTGGCTACACCTTC.

This chain uses TRBV4-2 with TRBJ1-1, with D hard to call. With 2 bases removed from V and 0 bases from J, the gap between germline ends came to 7 bases. The germline V gene encodes CDR1 LGHNA and CDR2 YNFKEQ. The CDR3 consists of 14 residues. CDR3 protein: CASSQSPVNTEAFF. As DNA, the CDR3 is TGTGCCAGCAGCCAATCCCCAGTGAACACTGAAGCTTTCTTT.

This clone was recorded only once. CDR3 sequence: CASSLVIRGTEAFF. The CDR3 DNA reads TGTGCCAGCAGCTTAGTCATCCGGGGAACTGAAGCTTTCTTT. The chain links TRBV7-2 to TRBJ1-1, with D unclear. CDR3 length: 14 amino acids. Deletions cut 1 base from V and 5 bases from J, with 11 bases between. Germline CDR1 reads SGHTA; CDR2 reads FQGNSA. Full variable domain (missing parts from reference TRBV7-2 and TRBJ1-1): GAGVSQSPSNKVTEKGKDVELRCDPISGHTALYWYRQSLGQGLEFLIYFQGNSAPDKSGLPSDRFSAERTGGSVSTLTIQRTQQEDSAVYLCASSLVIRGTEAFFGQGTRLTVV.

This chain connects TRBV2 to TRBJ1-5, with 7 bases fitting TRBD1. This CDR3 spans 14 amino acids. The ends lost 6 bases at V and 4 bases at J; junction bases unmatched: 6. CDR1 is SNHLY and CDR2 is FYNNEI in the germline V gene. The CDR3 region has the DNA TGTGCCAGCAGGAGACCGGGACAGAATCAGCCCCAGCATTTT. Encoded protein: CASRRPGQNQPQHF.

This chain joins TRBV6-5 and TRBJ2-7, with 8 bases lining up with TRBD1. The J segment lost 3 bases and the V segment lost 2 bases, leaving 3 bases of the junction unmatched. The CDR3 is made up of 14 amino acids. The germline V gene encodes CDR1 MNHEY and CDR2 SVGAGI. In nucleotides, the CDR3 is TGTGCCAGCAGTTACGGGACAGGCGACTACGAGCAGTACTTC. Translation gives CASSYGTGDYEQYF.

This chain uses TRBV10-3 with TRBJ1-1; 7 bases map to TRBD1. CDR1 is ENHRY, CDR2 SYGVKD, per germline. This CDR3 is 19 amino acids long. V was pared by 8 bases and J by 0 bases, with 21 bases of the junction left unmatched. This CDR3 reads CAIRPGQTALLTMNTEAFF. The DNA for the CDR3 is TGTGCCATCCGACCGGGACAGACCGCCTTGTTAACCATGAACACTGAAGCTTTCTTT.

This chain joins TRBV7-2 and TRBJ2-7; 10 bases fit TRBD2. CDR3 length: 15 amino acids. Trimming removed 3 bases from V and 5 bases from J; junction bases left unmatched: 7. The germline V gene encodes CDR1 SGHTA and CDR2 FQGNSA. The chain's CDR3 is CASSLILAGVNEQYF. The CDR3 coding sequence is TGTGCCAGCAGCTTGATTCTAGCGGGGGTGAACGAGCAGTACTTC.

This clone was found a few times. The V and J genes are TRBV6-4 and TRBJ2-3, with D perhaps TRBD1 (6 bases). Trimming pared 5 bases from V and 6 bases from J, leaving 18 bases between. Germline loops: CDR1 MRHNA, CDR2 SNTAGT. The CDR3 spans 15 residues. The CDR3 DNA reads TGTGCCAGCAGTTGGAGGTTGGGGGCCGGGGATACGCAGTATTTT. Its translation is CASSWRLGAGDTQYF.

V usage is TRBV7-8 and J usage is TRBJ2-6; possibly TRBD1 for D (6 bases). The CDR3 runs to 21 residues. Between the trimmed V and J ends, which lost 2 bases and 0 bases, there was a span of 23 bases. Germline CDR1 and CDR2: SGHVS and FQNEAQ. CDR3 sequence: CASSLSMTGTGPTSGANVLTF. DNA for the CDR3: TGTGCCAGCAGCTTAAGTATGACCGGAACAGGGCCCACCTCTGGGGCCAACGTCCTGACTTTC.

The chain is built from TRBV27 and TRBJ1-2, with TRBD1 matching over 7 bases. V lost 6 bases and J lost 4; bases outside the gene matches: 8. The germline V gene encodes CDR1 MNHEY and CDR2 SMNVEV (reference sequence). This CDR3 spans 14 amino acids. The CDR3 spells CASRTGSGGYGYTF. CDR3 bases: TGTGCCAGCAGGACAGGGTCTGGCGGCTATGGCTACACCTTC.

In this sample, this clone turned up a few times. This sequence joins TRBV7-8 and TRBJ1-2; TRBD1 matches 8 bases. With V trimmed by 0 bases and J by 5 bases, 5 bases remained unmatched. This CDR3 is 15 amino acids long. In germline, CDR1 is SGHVS, CDR2 FQNEAQ. The CDR3 loop reads CASSLADRQGYGYTF. The CDR3 nucleotides read TGTGCCAGCAGCTTAGCAGACCGACAGGGGTATGGCTACACCTTC. Filled out from reference TRBV7-8 and TRBJ1-2, the complete variable domain reads GAGVSQSPRYKVAKRGQDVALRCDPISGHVSLFWYQQALGQGPEFLTYFQNEAQLDKSGLPSDRFFAERPEGSVSTLKIQRTQQEDSAVYLCASSLADRQGYGYTFGSGTRLTVV.

The CDR3 sequence: CASSFDRGGQPQHF. CDR3 nucleotides: TGTGCCAGCAGCTTTGACAGGGGTGGACAGCCCCAGCATTTT. V usage is TRBV7-8 and J usage is TRBJ1-5; 8 bases align to TRBD1. CDR1 is SGHVS and CDR2 is FQNEAQ in the germline V gene. This CDR3 is built from 14 residues. V was clipped by 3 bases and J by 7 bases; unmatched bases: 5.

The rearrangement uses TRBV7-2 and TRBJ2-2, with a tentative D call TRBD1 (5 bases). Trimming removed 5 bases from V and 6 bases from J, with 13 bases in between. CDR3 size: 14 residues. Germline loops: CDR1 SGHTA, CDR2 FQGNSA. CDR3 in DNA: TGTGCCAGCAGCGAGGCATTAGGGGCCGGGGAGCTGTTTTTT. This encodes CASSEALGAGELFF.